The next 24 T cell receptor beta chains were all read from a single sample in a study of blood T cell repertoires in COVID-19. Generated by immunoSEQ multiplex PCR, the TCRdb table keeps only in-frame clones and is missing some. The sample consists of about 400,000 clones, about 88% of them appearing once. Sample: peripheral blood. These receptors were collected from a woman in her fifties or sixties with COVID-19, enrolled during active disease.

This clone was recorded once. The CDR3 reads CATTRELNTEAFF. The CDR3 coding sequence is TGTGCCACCACGAGGGAATTGAACACTGAAGCTTTCTTT. The chain recombines TRBV10-3 with TRBJ1-1; D ambiguous. CDR1 and CDR2 (germline): ENHRY, SYGVKD. The length of the CDR3 is 13 residues. Trimming stripped 10 bases from V and 0 bases from J, with 12 bases between.

The chain is built from TRBV24-1 and TRBJ2-7; D unclear. Trimming removed 4 bases from V and 4 bases from J, with 25 bases in between. The CDR3 extends over 18 amino acids. The germline V gene has CDR1 KGHDR and CDR2 SFDVKD. CDR3 nucleotides: TGTGCCACCAGTGAATATCAGGAAGGTGCCCTAACCAATTACGAGCAGTACTTC. It yields the protein CATSEYQEGALTNYEQYF.

CDR3 sequence (DNA): TGTGCCAGCAGCGTACAGGGAGGTACCTACAATGAGCAGTTCTTC. As protein: CASSVQGGTYNEQFF. The V and J genes are TRBV9 and TRBJ2-1; TRBD2 is a possible D gene (6 bases). CDR1 and CDR2 from the germline V gene are SGDLS and YYNGEE. This CDR3 region has 15 residues. Trimming shortened V by 1 base and J by 2 bases, and 10 bases separated the two germline ends.

The rearrangement links TRBV18 to TRBJ2-5; tentative D call: TRBD1 (5 bases). The germline V gene has CDR1 KGHSH and CDR2 LQKENI. Trimming took 0 bases from V and 2 from J, leaving 7 bases between them. The CDR3 runs to 14 residues. The CDR3 region is CASSPPDRQETQYF. CDR3 coding DNA: TGTGCCAGCTCACCACCCGACAGACAAGAGACCCAGTACTTC.

The chain employs TRBV19 and TRBJ2-5; 9 bases map to TRBD1. The CDR3 contains 16 residues. Germline CDR1 and CDR2: LNHDA and SQIVND (reference sequence). V gave up 4 bases and J gave up 7 bases; unmatched junction bases: 13. The CDR3: CASSKGTGTGYGTQYF. CDR3 nucleotides: TGTGCCAGTAGTAAGGGCACCGGGACAGGGTATGGGACCCAGTACTTC. Complete variable domain (other parts from reference TRBV19 and TRBJ2-5): DGGITQSPKYLFRKEGQNVTLSCEQNLNHDAMYWYRQDPGQGLRLIYYSQIVNDFQKGDIAEGYSVSREKKESFPLTVTSAQKNPTAFYLCASSKGTGTGYGTQYFGPGTRLLVL.

The chain combines TRBV6-2 or TRBV6-3 with TRBJ2-1; 8 positions agree with TRBD2. The CDR3 runs 13 residues. The germline gives CDR1 MNHEY, CDR2 SVGEGT. The junction had 8 bases not matched to a gene; V was cut back by 6 bases and J by 10 bases. CDR3 protein: CASSLGASGEQFF. DNA for the CDR3: TGTGCCAGCAGCCTCGGAGCTAGCGGGGAGCAGTTCTTC.

This chain links TRBV6-7 with TRBJ2-1; TRBD2 agrees at 9 bases. TRBV6-7 is an ORF, with its function uncertain. The junction had 12 bases not matched to a gene; V was cut back by 2 bases and J by 10 bases. This CDR3 comprises 16 residues. CDR3 coding DNA: TGTGCCAGCAGTTACGAAGCTAGCGGGGCATTTCGAGAGCAGTTCTTC. Protein sequence: CASSYEASGAFREQFF.

The V call is TRBV7-3, the J call TRBJ1-1; D is possibly TRBD1 (5 bases). CDR3 length: 13 amino acids. The germline gives CDR1 SGHTA, CDR2 FQGTGA. Trimming stripped 5 bases from V and 7 bases from J, with 14 bases between. CDR3 region: CASSLGAGFEAFF. CDR3 nucleotide sequence: TGTGCCAGCAGCCTGGGTGCAGGGTTTGAAGCTTTCTTT.

The rearrangement joins TRBV7-2 to TRBJ2-3; 13 bases line up with TRBD2. Germline loops: CDR1 SGHTA, CDR2 FQGNSA. V lost 2 bases, J lost 3 bases, and 2 bases stayed unmatched. This CDR3 is 16 amino acids long. As DNA, the CDR3 is TGTGCCAGCAGCTTAATGGGACTAGCGGGAACAGATACGCAGTATTTT. Protein product: CASSLMGLAGTDTQYF.

The CDR3 coding sequence is TGTGCCAGCAGTGGACCCGAGCGGGGGGCCGGGGAGCTGTTTTTT. It encodes CASSGPERGAGELFF. This rearrangement joins TRBV2 to TRBJ2-2; 9 bases are a match to TRBD2. Germline V gives CDR1 SNHLY, CDR2 FYNNEI. The trim removed 4 bases at V and 6 bases at J, leaving 6 bases unmatched. CDR3 length: 15 residues.

The genes are TRBV11-2 and TRBJ2-1; 10 positions agree with TRBD1. The CDR3 spans 17 residues. J gave up 2 bases and V 2 bases, and 6 bases lay outside the gene matches. CDR1 SGHAT and CDR2 FQNNGV come from the germline V gene. CDR3 bases: TGTGCCAGCAGCTTACTCGGCGGACAGGGGGCCTACAATGAGCAGTTCTTC. Residues: CASSLLGGQGAYNEQFF.

This rearrangement joins TRBV7-9 to TRBJ1-3, with 9 bases identical to TRBD1. The V and J ends lost 3 bases and 6 bases, in that order; junction bases with no gene match: 3. The CDR3 covers 14 residues. Germline CDR1 is SEHNR and CDR2 is FQNEAQ (reference sequence). The CDR3, as DNA: TGTGCCAGCAGCTTCGGACAGGGGTCAAACACCATATATTTT. Its translation is CASSFGQGSNTIYF.

The chain joins TRBV3-1 (or the pseudogene TRBV3-2) to TRBJ2-1; possibly TRBD2 for D (7 bases). Germline V gives CDR1 LGHDT, CDR2 YNNKEL (reference sequence). The V gene lost 4 bases and the J gene lost 6 bases, with 16 bases spanning the gap. The CDR3 sequence is 15 residues long. In nucleotides, the CDR3 is TGTGCCAGCAGCCCACAGGGAGGGCGGGTCAATGAGCAGTTCTTC. Translation: CASSPQGGRVNEQFF.

The chain joins TRBV15 to TRBJ1-4; D is perhaps TRBD1 (5 bases). The V and J ends lost 0 bases and 0 bases respectively, with 8 bases between them. The germline gives CDR1 LNHNV, CDR2 YYDKDF (reference sequence). The CDR3 runs to 16 residues. CDR3 in amino acids: CATSRDLTATNEKLFF. The CDR3 DNA sequence: TGTGCCACCAGCAGAGATTTGACAGCAACTAATGAAAAACTGTTTTTT.

This chain uses TRBV7-3 with TRBJ1-1; no clear D. Trimming shortened V by 5 bases and J by 0 bases, and 7 bases separated the two germline ends. Per the germline V gene, CDR1 is SGHTA and CDR2 is FQGTGA. The CDR3 spans 13 residues. This CDR3 reads CASSTHLNTEAFF. DNA for the CDR3: TGTGCCAGCAGCACTCATCTGAACACTGAAGCTTTCTTT.

The V gene is TRBV11-2, the J gene TRBJ1-5; D is undetermined. Germline V gene sequence: CDR1 SGHAT, CDR2 FQNNGV. V lost 1 base and J lost 4, with 5 bases in between. CDR3 length equals 13 residues. This CDR3 is CASSLVPNQPQHF. In DNA, the CDR3 is TGTGCCAGCAGCTTAGTTCCGAATCAGCCCCAGCATTTT.

This clone was seen a single time. The CDR3 here is CASSSRWGLAGDLYEQYF. The CDR3, as DNA: TGTGCCAGCAGTTCACGGTGGGGACTAGCGGGGGACCTCTACGAGCAGTACTTC. The gene calls are TRBV6-2 or TRBV6-3 and TRBJ2-7; TRBD2 aligns across 14 bases. This CDR3 contains 18 residues. The V gene end was trimmed by 4 bases and the J gene end by 3 bases; junction bases not matched to a gene: 11. The V gene's germline CDR1 is MNHEY and CDR2 SVGEGT.

The chain employs TRBV30 and TRBJ1-6; perhaps TRBD1 as D (5 bases). The V end lost 0 bases, the J end lost 7 bases, and 13 bases lay between the germline ends. Germline assignment: CDR1 GTSNPN and CDR2 SVGIG (reference sequence). This CDR3 region has 15 residues. The CDR3 is CAWSVMGGGNSPLHF. CDR3 coding DNA: TGTGCCTGGAGTGTAATGGGGGGTGGCAATTCACCCCTCCACTTT.

The rearrangement uses TRBV7-9 and TRBJ2-7; TRBD1 matches 10 bases. This CDR3 has 17 amino acids. Germline lookup yields CDR1 SEHNR and CDR2 FQNEAQ (reference sequence). V lost 4 bases, J lost 7 bases, and 16 bases stayed unmatched. In nucleotides, the CDR3 is TGTGCCAGCAGCTCGAGCACTAAAACCGGGACAGGGGTAGAGCAGTACTTC. Protein: CASSSSTKTGTGVEQYF. Full variable domain (remainder filled in from reference TRBV7-9 and TRBJ2-7): DTGVSQNPRHKITKRGQNVTFRCDPISEHNRLYWYRQTLGQGPEFLTYFQNEAQLEKSRLLSDRFSAERPKGSFSTLEIQRTEQGDSAMYLCASSSSTKTGTGVEQYFGPGTRLTVT.

This clone came up a few times. The chain links TRBV4-1 to TRBJ1-6; unclear D gene. V was cut by 0 bases and J by 3 bases, with 6 bases left in between. This CDR3 is built from 15 residues. Germline CDR1 reads MGHRA; CDR2 reads YSYEKL. CDR3 in amino acids: CASSQEANYNSPLHF. Here the CDR3 DNA reads TGCGCCAGCAGCCAAGAGGCCAACTATAATTCACCCCTCCACTTT.

The gene calls are TRBV30 and TRBJ2-5, with 8 bases that match TRBD2. Unmatched junction bases numbered 9, after V lost 4 bases and J lost 5 bases. CDR1 and CDR2 (germline): GTSNPN, SVGIG (reference sequence). This CDR3 has 14 amino acids. The CDR3 loop reads CAWKSGGLGETQYF. CDR3 sequence (DNA): TGTGCCTGGAAAAGCGGGGGCCTAGGGGAGACCCAGTACTTC.

The rearrangement joins TRBV19 to TRBJ1-2; D might be TRBD1 (6 bases). Between the trimmed V and J ends, which lost 1 base and 1 base, there was a span of 10 bases. In germline, CDR1 is LNHDA, CDR2 SQIVND (reference sequence). The CDR3 extends over 15 amino acids. The DNA of the CDR3 is TGTGCCAGTAGTATAGGCCAGGGGCATAACTATGGCTACACCTTC. This gives the protein CASSIGQGHNYGYTF.

The chain links TRBV30 to TRBJ1-1; 9 positions match TRBD1. The trim removed 1 base at V and 6 bases at J, leaving 6 bases unmatched. Germline V gives CDR1 GTSNPN, CDR2 SVGIG (reference sequence). The CDR3 is 14 amino acids. The CDR3 DNA reads as TGTGCCTGGAGTGCCCGGGACAGGGCTTCTGAAGCTTTCTTT. This translates into CAWSARDRASEAFF.

This chain joins TRBV7-9 and TRBJ1-1; D may be TRBD1 (6 bases). The CDR3 is 14 residues long. The germline CDR1 and CDR2 sequences are SEHNR and FQNEAQ (reference sequence). Trimming took off 0 bases at V and 6 bases at J, with 11 bases between the two ends. CDR3 amino acids: CASSLAGRGAEAFF. In DNA, the CDR3 is TGTGCCAGCAGCTTAGCTGGCAGGGGCGCTGAAGCTTTCTTT.